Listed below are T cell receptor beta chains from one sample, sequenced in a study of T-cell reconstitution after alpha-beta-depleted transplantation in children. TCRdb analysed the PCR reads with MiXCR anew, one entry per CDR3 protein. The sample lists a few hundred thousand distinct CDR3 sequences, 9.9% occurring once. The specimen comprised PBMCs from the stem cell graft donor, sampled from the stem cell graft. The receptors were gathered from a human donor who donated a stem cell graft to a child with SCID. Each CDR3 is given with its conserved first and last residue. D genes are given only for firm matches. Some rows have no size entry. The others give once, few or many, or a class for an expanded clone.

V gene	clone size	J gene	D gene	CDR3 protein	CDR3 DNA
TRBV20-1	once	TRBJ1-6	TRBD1	CSARVGQGAQSPLHF	TGCAGTGCTAGAGTGGGACAGGGGGCCCAATCACCCCTCCACTTT
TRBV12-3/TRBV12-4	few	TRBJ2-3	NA	CASATYIGARVADTQYF	TGTGCCAGCGCAACTTATATAGGGGCCAGGGTTGCAGATACGCAGTATTTT
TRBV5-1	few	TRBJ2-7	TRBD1	CASSGSRGLGVEQYF	TGCGCCAGCAGCGGCAGTAGGGGGCTGGGCGTCGAGCAGTACTTC
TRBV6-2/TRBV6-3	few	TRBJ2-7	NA	CASSYDVRPTSSYEQYF	TGTGCCAGCAGTTACGACGTCCGACCGACAAGCTCCTACGAGCAGTACTTC
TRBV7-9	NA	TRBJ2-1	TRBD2	CASSETSGYSSYNEQFF	TGTGCCAGCAGCGAGACTAGCGGGTATTCGTCCTACAATGAGCAGTTCTTC
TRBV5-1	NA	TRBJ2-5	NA	CASSSLEVRETQYF	TGCGCCAGCAGCTCCCTAGAGGTTCGGGAGACCCAGTACTTC
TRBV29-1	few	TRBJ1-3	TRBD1	CSVGLGQSGNTIYF	TGCAGCGTTGGGCTGGGACAGAGTGGAAACACCATATATTTT
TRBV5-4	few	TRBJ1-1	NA	CASSFGLMNTEAFF	TGTGCCAGCAGCTTTGGACTGATGAACACTGAAGCTTTCTTT
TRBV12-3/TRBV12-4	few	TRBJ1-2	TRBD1	CASSLHRGGYGYTF	TGTGCCAGCAGTCTACACAGGGGAGGCTATGGCTACACCTTC
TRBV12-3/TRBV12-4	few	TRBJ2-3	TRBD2	CASKPGLAGHTDTQYF	TGTGCCAGCAAACCGGGACTAGCGGGGCACACAGATACGCAGTATTTT
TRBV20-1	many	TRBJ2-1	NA	CSATYNEQFF	TGCAGTGCTACGTACAATGAGCAGTTCTTC
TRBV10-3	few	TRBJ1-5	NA	CAISESTQQPQHF	TGTGCCATCAGTGAGTCAACTCAACAGCCCCAGCATTTT
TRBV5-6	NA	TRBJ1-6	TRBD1	CASTPDRAISPLHF	TGTGCCAGCACCCCGGACAGGGCTATTTCACCCCTCCACTTT
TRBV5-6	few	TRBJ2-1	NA	CASTPWGYNEQFF	TGTGCCAGCACCCCGTGGGGGTACAATGAGCAGTTCTTC
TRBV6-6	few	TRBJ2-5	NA	CASSYSAVQTQYF	TGTGCCAGCAGTTACTCCGCGGTGCAGACCCAGTACTTC
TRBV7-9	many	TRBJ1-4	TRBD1	CASSSDRLNEKLFF	TGTGCCAGCAGCTCGGACAGGTTGAATGAAAAACTGTTTTTT
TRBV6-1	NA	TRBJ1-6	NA	CASTPGPTSPLHF	TGTGCCAGCACCCCCGGGCCAACTTCACCCCTCCACTTT
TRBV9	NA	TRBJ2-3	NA	CASSVDSDTQYF	TGTGCCAGCAGCGTAGACTCGGATACGCAGTATTTT